Listed below are T cell receptor beta chains from one sample, sequenced in a study of blood T cell repertoires in COVID-19. Measured with immunoSEQ multiplex PCR; TCRdb has only the in-frame clones, and not every one. Here the sample spans over 300,000 clones, more than 70% being singletons. The sequenced sample consisted of peripheral blood. The receptors were gathered from a man aged 18 to 30 who had recovered from COVID-19. CDR3s leave out the opening cysteine and the closing phenylalanine or tryptophan. Fields, in order: clone size, V gene, CDR3 length, CDR3 protein. Size values are once, few and many counts, or a class for expanded clones, and some rows have none.

clone_size: NA
v_call: TRBV7-8
cdr3_length: 14
cdr3_aa: ASSPRGRTYNSPLH

clone_size: NA
v_call: TRBV9
cdr3_length: 13
cdr3_aa: ASSGGGSTTDTQY

clone_size: once
v_call: TRBV7-3
cdr3_length: 11
cdr3_aa: ASRVAGGDEQF

clone_size: NA
v_call: TRBV18
cdr3_length: 12
cdr3_aa: ASSTQTTNEKLF

clone_size: NA
v_call: TRBV2
cdr3_length: 13
cdr3_aa: ASTHPGATNEKLF

clone_size: few
v_call: TRBV7-9
cdr3_length: 12
cdr3_aa: ASRAQANTGELF

clone_size: NA
v_call: TRBV14
cdr3_length: 11
cdr3_aa: ASSQDRSYGYT

clone_size: NA
v_call: TRBV19
cdr3_length: 13
cdr3_aa: ASKKRGTGYTEAF

clone_size: once
v_call: TRBV29-1
cdr3_length: 14
cdr3_aa: SVGGGGARTTDTQY

clone_size: NA
v_call: TRBV9
cdr3_length: 15
cdr3_aa: ASSVTGTGGSGNTIY

clone_size: NA
v_call: TRBV6-1
cdr3_length: 14
cdr3_aa: ASSDHRGTPNQPQH

clone_size: NA
v_call: TRBV6-5
cdr3_length: 13
cdr3_aa: ASSSGTSGNAGQF

clone_size: NA
v_call: TRBV6-5
cdr3_length: 11
cdr3_aa: ASSPTRYGEQF

clone_size: NA
v_call: TRBV10-1
cdr3_length: 12
cdr3_aa: ASSEYRTGSGYT

clone_size: NA
v_call: TRBV5-4
cdr3_length: 13
cdr3_aa: ASSLGGDSRNTIY

clone_size: NA
v_call: TRBV7-9
cdr3_length: 10
cdr3_aa: ASSFPGFGYT

clone_size: NA
v_call: TRBV6-5
cdr3_length: 12
cdr3_aa: ASSYSIRNTEAF

clone_size: NA
v_call: TRBV29-1
cdr3_length: 10
cdr3_aa: STQQGDYGYT

clone_size: NA
v_call: TRBV19
cdr3_length: 11
cdr3_aa: ASTGQEYNEQF

clone_size: NA
v_call: TRBV9
cdr3_length: 9
cdr3_aa: ASSTLYGYT

clone_size: NA
v_call: TRBV5-6
cdr3_length: 15
cdr3_aa: ASSYRASGGRLYEQY

clone_size: NA
v_call: TRBV2
cdr3_length: 11
cdr3_aa: ASNGLADYEQY

clone_size: once
v_call: TRBV7-6
cdr3_length: 14
cdr3_aa: ASSLSSGGMQETQY

clone_size: NA
v_call: TRBV7-9
cdr3_length: 16
cdr3_aa: ASSLHPGLAGGLGELF

clone_size: NA
v_call: TRBV27
cdr3_length: 16
cdr3_aa: ASSLDPPTSVEDNEQF

clone_size: NA
v_call: TRBV6-5
cdr3_length: 12
cdr3_aa: ASSSQGTNTEAF

clone_size: NA
v_call: TRBV3-1/TRBV3-2
cdr3_length: 10
cdr3_aa: ASSPPDSEAF

clone_size: NA
v_call: TRBV27
cdr3_length: 11
cdr3_aa: ASSSGPNQPQH

clone_size: few
v_call: TRBV7-9
cdr3_length: 14
cdr3_aa: ASSLSGTAGQETQY

clone_size: NA
v_call: TRBV28
cdr3_length: 15
cdr3_aa: ASSAPGQGVSTDTQY

clone_size: few
v_call: TRBV3-1/TRBV3-2
cdr3_length: 13
cdr3_aa: ASSRRRDRPYEQY

clone_size: NA
v_call: TRBV9
cdr3_length: 16
cdr3_aa: ASSTQVGVAGGYNEQF

clone_size: NA
v_call: TRBV5-8
cdr3_length: 11
cdr3_aa: ASSPNSLQPQH

clone_size: NA
v_call: TRBV3-1/TRBV3-2
cdr3_length: 11
cdr3_aa: ASSLGQGKSAF

clone_size: NA
v_call: TRBV6-1
cdr3_length: 9
cdr3_aa: ASSEQGTAF

clone_size: NA
v_call: TRBV7-3
cdr3_length: 10
cdr3_aa: ASSLGGHEQF

clone_size: NA
v_call: TRBV28
cdr3_length: 13
cdr3_aa: ASSQPGQGINEQY

clone_size: NA
v_call: TRBV7-9
cdr3_length: 13
cdr3_aa: ASSTSGYGNEKLF

clone_size: once
v_call: TRBV2
cdr3_length: 11
cdr3_aa: ASSPPGTFGYT

clone_size: NA
v_call: TRBV7-9
cdr3_length: 13
cdr3_aa: ASSHGQGGSVEQF

clone_size: NA
v_call: TRBV5-1
cdr3_length: 11
cdr3_aa: ASSRGTGEKLF

clone_size: NA
v_call: TRBV5-1
cdr3_length: 13
cdr3_aa: ASSLAGGYTDTQY

clone_size: NA
v_call: TRBV18
cdr3_length: 14
cdr3_aa: ASSPSVYISGNTIY

clone_size: NA
v_call: TRBV6-1
cdr3_length: 9
cdr3_aa: ASSEDRLQF

clone_size: NA
v_call: TRBV5-6
cdr3_length: 13
cdr3_aa: ASSFPPGSYNEQF